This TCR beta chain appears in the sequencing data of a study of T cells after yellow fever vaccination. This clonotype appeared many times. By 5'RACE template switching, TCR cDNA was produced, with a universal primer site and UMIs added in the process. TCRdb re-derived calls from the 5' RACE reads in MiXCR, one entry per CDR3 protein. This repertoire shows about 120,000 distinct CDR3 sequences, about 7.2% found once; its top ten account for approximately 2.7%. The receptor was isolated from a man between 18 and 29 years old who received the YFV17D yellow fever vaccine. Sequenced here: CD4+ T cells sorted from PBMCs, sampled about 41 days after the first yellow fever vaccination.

CDR3: CASSAGKETQYF. DNA for the CDR3: TGTGCCAGCTCGGCGGGGAAAGAGACCCAGTACTTC. This sequence joins TRBV6-5 and TRBJ2-5, with a tentative D call TRBD2 (6 bases). This CDR3 spans 12 amino acids. With 8 bases removed from V and 3 bases from J, the gap between germline ends came to 10 bases. Germline V gene data show CDR1 as MNHEY and CDR2 as SVGAGI.